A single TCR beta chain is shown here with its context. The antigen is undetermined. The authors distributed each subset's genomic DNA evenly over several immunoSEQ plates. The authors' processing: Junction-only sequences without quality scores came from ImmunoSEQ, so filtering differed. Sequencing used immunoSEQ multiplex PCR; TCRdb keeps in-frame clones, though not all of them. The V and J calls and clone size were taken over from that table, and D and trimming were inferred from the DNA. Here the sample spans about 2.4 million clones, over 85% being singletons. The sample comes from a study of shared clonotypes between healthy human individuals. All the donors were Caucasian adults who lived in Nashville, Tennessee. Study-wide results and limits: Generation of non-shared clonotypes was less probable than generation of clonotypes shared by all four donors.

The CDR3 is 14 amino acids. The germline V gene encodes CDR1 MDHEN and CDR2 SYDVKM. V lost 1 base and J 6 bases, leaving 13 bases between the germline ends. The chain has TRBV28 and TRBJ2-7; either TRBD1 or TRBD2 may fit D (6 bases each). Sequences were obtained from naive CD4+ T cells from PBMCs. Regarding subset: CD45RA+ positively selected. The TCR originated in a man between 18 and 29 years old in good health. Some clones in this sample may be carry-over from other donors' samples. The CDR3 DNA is TGTGCCAGCAGTTTATTCCGGACAGCGGGCGAGCAGTACTTC. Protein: CASSLFRTAGEQYF.